The 21 T cell receptor beta chains below all came from one sample that was sequenced in a study of beta chain features in type 1 diabetes. No antigen is known for these receptors. Investigators reverse transcribed all isolated RNA, so they sequenced expressed TCRB transcripts. Some clones are missing from TCRdb's copy, which holds only in-frame ones; the method was immunoSEQ multiplex PCR. The profile shows roughly 160,000 clones, approximately 8% of them singletons. Study results and caveats: All four CD4+ subsets of Type 1 diabetes patients contained TCRB CDR3s that were moderately but significantly shorter.

The sequenced sample consisted of central memory CD4+ T cells from blood. All receptors derive from a woman aged 40 to 50 with type 1 diabetes.

The chain joins TRBV28 to TRBJ2-1; 9 bases map to TRBD2. V shed 0 bases and J 7 bases; nucleotides not matched to a gene: 7. Germline V lookup: CDR1 MDHEN, CDR2 SYDVKM. This CDR3 comprises 16 residues. CDR3 nucleotides: TGTGCCAGCAGTTTATGGGCTAGCGGGATTCGGAATGAGCAGTTCTTC. This translates into CASSLWASGIRNEQFF.

This clone was observed a few times. The genes are TRBV7-2 and TRBJ2-6; D is unclear. Per germline, CDR1 SGHTA and CDR2 FQGNSA. Trimming cost V 4 bases and J 1 base, with 5 bases left between them. The CDR3 covers 14 residues. CDR3 DNA: TGTGCCAGCAGCTCTAGTTCTGGGGCCAACGTCCTGACTTTC. Residues: CASSSSSGANVLTF.

This clone was seen a handful of times. This rearrangement joins TRBV7-2 to TRBJ1-5; the D gene is possibly TRBD1 (6 bases). CDR3 size: 15 residues. Germline V CDR1 and CDR2: SGHTA, FQGNSA. The V end lost 2 bases, the J end lost 1 base, and 9 bases lay between the germline ends. CDR3 amino acids: CASSLYRASNQPQHF. CDR3 bases: TGTGCCAGCAGCTTATACAGGGCGAGCAATCAGCCCCAGCATTTT.

This clone occurred many times. The CDR3 DNA follows: TGTGCCTGGAGTGTAAAGGGGGCAGATACGCAGTATTTT. Protein product: CAWSVKGADTQYF. The rearrangement uses TRBV30 and TRBJ2-3; a weak D match, TRBD1 (6 bases). The germline V gene encodes CDR1 GTSNPN and CDR2 SVGIG (reference sequence). CDR3 size: 13 residues. Trimming cost V 0 bases and J 4 bases, with 8 bases left between them.

The chain's CDR3 is CASQPTAPGETQYF. The CDR3 nucleotides are TGTGCCAGCCAACCGACAGCCCCTGGGGAGACCCAGTACTTC. The chain carries TRBV19 and TRBJ2-5; D is perhaps TRBD1 (5 bases). V shed 9 bases and J shed 5 bases, with 19 bases lying between them. Germline CDR1 reads LNHDA; CDR2 reads SQIVND (reference sequence). The CDR3 is 14 amino acids.

The chain uses TRBV5-6 and TRBJ2-7; D unclear. CDR3 length: 13 residues. V lost 2 bases and J lost 0, with 6 bases in between. Germline values: CDR1 SGHDT, CDR2 YYEEEE. The CDR3, as DNA: TGTGCCAGCAGCTTATTATACTCCTACGAGCAGTACTTC. As protein: CASSLLYSYEQYF.

The sample holds a few counts of this clone. The chain employs TRBV28 and TRBJ2-7; TRBD2 aligns across 7 bases. CDR3 length: 13 residues. Looked up from germline, CDR1 is MDHEN and CDR2 is SYDVKM. Trimming at V came to 11 bases and at J to 1 base, leaving 8 bases not matched to a gene. The CDR3 coding sequence is TGTGCCTCGGCTATGGGGGGGTCCTACGAGCAGTACTTC. The encoded protein is CASAMGGSYEQYF.

The table lists this clone with a few counts. The V gene is TRBV5-1, the J gene TRBJ2-7, with 7 bases matching TRBD1. This CDR3 is built from 14 residues. From germline, CDR1 is SGHRS and CDR2 YFSETQ. Unmatched junction bases numbered 6, after V lost 2 bases and J lost 4 bases. CDR3 sequence reads: CASSFEQGRYEQYF. CDR3 coding DNA: TGCGCCAGCAGCTTCGAACAGGGGCGTTACGAGCAGTACTTC.

The rearrangement joins TRBV11-3 to TRBJ2-1; D might be TRBD2 (6 bases). V lost 4 bases to trimming and J lost 8 bases, with 9 bases between them. The germline gives CDR1 SGHNT, CDR2 YENEEA. The CDR3 spans 12 residues. The CDR3 protein is CASSSTRDEQFF. DNA for the CDR3: TGTGCCAGCAGCTCGACTAGAGATGAGCAGTTCTTC.

The chain is built from TRBV27 and TRBJ1-6; D is perhaps TRBD1 (6 bases). The length of the CDR3 is 18 residues. The germline CDR1 and CDR2 sequences are MNHEY and SMNVEV (reference sequence). V was trimmed by 2 bases and J by 9 bases, leaving 23 bases between them. The CDR3 DNA is TGTGCCAGCAGTTTAGCTGGGGGCAGTTCGGGATGGGTTTCACCCCTCCACTTT. As protein: CASSLAGGSSGWVSPLHF.

This clone appeared a few times. The rearrangement links TRBV7-2 to TRBJ2-7, with 7 nucleotides matching TRBD2. V gave up 5 bases and J gave up 3 bases; unmatched junction bases: 10. This CDR3 spans 15 amino acids. Germline V lookup: CDR1 SGHTA, CDR2 FQGNSA. This chain's CDR3 is CASSPRGEGDYEQYF. In DNA, the CDR3 is TGTGCCAGCAGCCCACGGGGGGAGGGAGACTACGAGCAGTACTTC.

CDR3 protein: CASSQDLSLGGANVLTF. CDR3 DNA: TGTGCCAGCAGCCAAGATTTATCGCTCGGTGGGGCCAACGTCCTGACTTTC. The rearrangement joins TRBV4-2 to TRBJ2-6; D gene ambiguous. Germline CDR1 reads LGHNA; CDR2 reads YNFKEQ. Trimming took off 0 bases at V and 3 bases at J, with 12 bases between the two ends. The CDR3 extends over 17 amino acids.

Only a few counts were recorded for this clone. This chain uses TRBV10-2 with TRBJ2-5; 8 nucleotides align to TRBD2. The germline CDR1 and CDR2 sequences are WSHSY and SAAADI. This CDR3 has 13 residues. V gave up 7 bases and J gave up 3 bases; unmatched junction bases: 4. CDR3 nucleotides: TGCGCCAGCAAGCGAGCGGGGGAAGAGACCCAGTACTTC. This encodes CASKRAGEETQYF.

This clone was counted many times. The chain is built from TRBV7-2 and TRBJ2-3, with TRBD1 identical over 11 bases. Trimming took 3 bases from V and 4 from J; bases not matched to a gene: 6. The CDR3 is made up of 16 amino acids. CDR1 is SGHTA and CDR2 is FQGNSA in the germline V gene. The CDR3: CASSFLGQGASDTQYF. In nucleotides, the CDR3 is TGTGCCAGCAGCTTCCTAGGACAGGGGGCATCAGATACGCAGTATTTT.

Only a few counts were recorded for this clone. Here the CDR3 DNA reads TGTGCCAGCTCACCAGAGACAGGGGGGAATACGCAGTATTTT. Translating gives CASSPETGGNTQYF. The chain has TRBV18 and TRBJ2-3; 9 bases fit TRBD1. This CDR3 region has 14 residues. V shed 2 bases and J 7 bases; nucleotides not matched to a gene: 4. CDR1 is KGHSH and CDR2 is LQKENI in the germline V gene.

V usage is TRBV30 and J usage is TRBJ2-3; possible D gene TRBD2, 6 bases. This CDR3 comprises 14 residues. Trimming took off 2 bases at V and 2 bases at J, with 11 bases between the two ends. CDR1 is GTSNPN, CDR2 SVGIG, per germline (reference sequence). This CDR3 reads CAWSRTGVTDTQYF. As DNA, the CDR3 is TGTGCCTGGAGTAGGACGGGGGTCACAGATACGCAGTATTTT.

This clone was seen more than once but under ten times. The rearrangement uses TRBV5-1 and TRBJ2-7, with D perhaps matching TRBD2 (6 bases). The CDR3 sequence is 13 residues long. Germline assignment: CDR1 SGHRS and CDR2 YFSETQ. V was pared by 7 bases and J by 0 bases, with 11 bases between. The CDR3 bases are TGCGCCAGCTCGGAGGGGAGCTCCTACGAGCAGTACTTC. Its protein is CASSEGSSYEQYF.

This clone was found many times. J is TRBJ2-1 and V is TRBV29-1; 12 bases fit TRBD2. The CDR3 spans 17 residues. CDR1 is SQVTM and CDR2 is ANQGSEA in the germline V gene. V dropped 3 bases and J dropped 2; count of bases not matched to a gene: 8. In nucleotides, the CDR3 is TGCAGCGTTGATGCTAGCGGGAGGGCCCCCCCCTACAATGAGCAGTTCTTC. It codes for CSVDASGRAPPYNEQFF.

The sample holds a few counts of this clone. The gene calls are TRBV30 and TRBJ1-1, with a possible D match to TRBD1 (6 bases). V gave up 2 bases and J gave up 1 base, with 20 bases separating them. Germline V gene lookup returns CDR1 GTSNPN and CDR2 SVGIG (reference sequence). This CDR3 has 17 residues. The DNA of the CDR3 is TGTGCCTGGAGTCTCCAGGGGACGAAACTCCAGAACACTGAAGCTTTCTTT. Translating gives CAWSLQGTKLQNTEAFF. Filled out from reference TRBV30 and TRBJ1-1, the complete variable domain reads SQTIHQWPATLVQPVGSPLSLECTVEGTSNPNLYWYRQAAGRGLQLLFYSVGIGQISSEVPQNLSASRPQDRQFILSSKKLLLSDSGFYLCAWSLQGTKLQNTEAFFGQGTRLTVV.

The chain is built from TRBV5-1 and TRBJ2-4; TRBD2 aligns across 8 bases. Trimming at V came to 1 base and at J to 5 bases, leaving 11 bases not matched to a gene. CDR3 length: 17 residues. Germline loops: CDR1 SGHRS, CDR2 YFSETQ. The CDR3 protein is CASSLTGGRGAENIQYF. CDR3 sequence (DNA): TGCGCCAGCAGCTTGACAGGAGGGCGGGGGGCGGAAAACATTCAGTACTTC.

There are many counts of this clone. The chain has TRBV15 and TRBJ2-1; D is unresolved. Germline lookup yields CDR1 LNHNV and CDR2 YYDKDF (reference sequence). This CDR3 region has 16 residues. Between the trimmed V and J ends, which lost 3 bases and 0 bases, there was a span of 12 bases. CDR3 amino acids: CATSRARSVSYNEQFF. In DNA, the CDR3 is TGTGCCACCAGCAGGGCAAGGAGCGTCTCCTACAATGAGCAGTTCTTC.